Following are 21 T cell receptor beta chains from one sample sequenced in a study of cytomegalovirus exposure and HLA in healthy donors. The PCR contained 60 Vbeta and 13 Jbeta primers. Only in-frame clones appear in the TCRdb table, and some are missing; sequencing was by immunoSEQ multiplex PCR. The data contain over 130,000 clones, 65% to 90% of them singletons. Sequencing was carried out using PBMCs. The receptors were gathered from a female donor in good health and CMV-seronegative.

This clone has only one observation. The chain combines TRBV29-1 with TRBJ2-2, with TRBD2 matching 9 bases. V shed 3 bases, J shed 3 bases, and the junction held 5 bases outside the gene matches. There are 15 residues in the CDR3. The germline V gene encodes CDR1 SQVTM and CDR2 ANQGSEA. CDR3: CSVELAGSDTGELFF. The CDR3 DNA follows: TGCAGCGTTGAGCTAGCGGGATCAGACACCGGGGAGCTGTTTTTT.

Only a few counts were recorded for this clone. The rearrangement links TRBV4-1 to TRBJ2-7; D is unresolved. CDR3 size: 14 residues. Germline assignment: CDR1 MGHRA and CDR2 YSYEKL. Trimming took off 4 bases at V and 0 bases at J, with 10 bases between the two ends. The CDR3 bases are TGCGCCAGCAGCCCCCAAGAGGACTCCTACGAGCAGTACTTC. This translates into CASSPQEDSYEQYF.

This sequence joins TRBV6-1 and TRBJ1-4; 7 bases fit TRBD1. V shed 6 bases and J 7 bases; nucleotides not matched to a gene: 8. The germline V gene encodes CDR1 MNHNS and CDR2 SASEGT. This CDR3 comprises 14 residues. For the CDR3, the DNA is TGTGCCAGCAGGAGGGGGCGCAGTATTGAAAAACTGTTTTTT. It codes for CASRRGRSIEKLFF.

The genes are TRBV13 and TRBJ2-3; a possible D gene is TRBD2 (6 bases). With 3 bases removed from V and 4 bases from J, the gap between germline ends came to 11 bases. Looked up from germline, CDR1 is PRHDT and CDR2 is FYEKMQ (reference sequence). This CDR3 is built from 14 residues. CDR3 amino acids: CASSFRTGADTQYF. The CDR3 DNA reads TGTGCCAGCAGCTTTCGTACGGGAGCAGATACGCAGTATTTT. The variable domain in full, with the rest retrieved from reference TRBV13 and TRBJ2-3, is AAGVIQSPRHLIKEKRETATLKCYPIPRHDTVYWYQQGPGQDPQFLISFYEKMQSDKGSIPDRFSAQQFSDYHSELNMSSLELGDSALYFCASSFRTGADTQYFGPGTRLTVL.

This chain connects TRBV25-1 to TRBJ2-5; a weak D match, TRBD2 (7 bases). Per germline, CDR1 MGHDK and CDR2 SYGVNS. The CDR3 has 14 amino acids. Trimming pared 9 bases from V and 2 bases from J, leaving 16 bases between. The CDR3 here is CASQQGGVQETQYF. CDR3 sequence (DNA): TGTGCCAGTCAACAGGGAGGGGTACAAGAGACCCAGTACTTC.

This rearrangement joins TRBV9 to TRBJ2-7; tentative D call: TRBD1 (5 bases). The V and J ends lost 3 bases and 3 bases respectively, with 19 bases between them. CDR1 SGDLS and CDR2 YYNGEE come from the germline V gene. The CDR3 is 16 amino acids. DNA for the CDR3: TGTGCCAGCAGCGCCAAAGACAGTAGTCCCCACTACGAGCAGTACTTC. Its protein is CASSAKDSSPHYEQYF.

This clone was observed a handful of times. This chain's CDR3 is CAISEWGQGGEFSGNTIYF. CDR3 in DNA: TGTGCCATCAGTGAGTGGGGACAGGGCGGAGAGTTCTCTGGAAACACCATATATTTT. The genes are TRBV10-3 and TRBJ1-3, with TRBD1 matching 9 bases. CDR3 length: 19 amino acids. Germline loops: CDR1 ENHRY, CDR2 SYGVKD. V gave up 1 base and J gave up 0 bases; unmatched junction bases: 10.

The chain has TRBV5-1 and TRBJ1-2, with D possibly matching TRBD1 (6 bases). This CDR3 is built from 14 residues. V was pared by 0 bases and J by 8 bases, with 14 bases between. Per the germline V gene, CDR1 is SGHRS and CDR2 is YFSETQ. The CDR3 DNA sequence: TGCGCCAGCAGCTTGGAGGGGGGGATTTACGGCTACACCTTC. This sequence encodes CASSLEGGIYGYTF.

The chain links TRBV28 to TRBJ1-5, with TRBD1 matching over 8 bases. The ends lost 6 bases at V and 1 base at J; junction bases unmatched: 2. Germline CDR1 MDHEN, CDR2 SYDVKM. The CDR3 runs 14 residues. DNA of the CDR3: TGTGCCAGCAGCAGGACAGGGAGCAATCAGCCCCAGCATTTT. Amino acids: CASSRTGSNQPQHF.

The chain links TRBV2 to TRBJ1-1, with D maybe TRBD1 (5 bases). This CDR3 spans 16 amino acids. Germline V gene sequence: CDR1 SNHLY, CDR2 FYNNEI. V was pared by 0 bases and J by 5 bases, with 16 bases between. The CDR3, as DNA: TGTGCCAGCAGTGAAGCGCATGTAGGGGTCCGAACTGAAGCTTTCTTT. It codes for CASSEAHVGVRTEAFF.

The chain recombines TRBV2 with TRBJ2-7, with 7 bases aligning to TRBD1. V shed 6 bases and J 1 base; nucleotides not matched to a gene: 3. Germline CDR1 is SNHLY and CDR2 is FYNNEI. CDR3 length equals 13 residues. CDR3 region: CASSPGQSYEQYF. CDR3 bases: TGTGCCAGCAGCCCGGGACAGTCCTACGAGCAGTACTTC.

CDR3 in DNA: TGTGCCAGCAGTACCTTGGGGCTAGCGGGAGGCTTTACCGGGGAGCTGTTTTTT. The encoded protein is CASSTLGLAGGFTGELFF. The chain is built from TRBV27 and TRBJ2-2; 11 positions agree with TRBD2. Germline V gene lookup returns CDR1 MNHEY and CDR2 SMNVEV (reference sequence). The CDR3 consists of 18 residues. Trimming cost V 5 bases and J 5 bases; bases outside gene matches: 13.

The chain recombines TRBV5-1 with TRBJ2-7, with 7 positions matching TRBD2. Germline trimming cut 4 bases from V and 0 bases from J; bases unmatched to any gene: 4. The CDR3 runs 14 residues. CDR1 and CDR2 (germline): SGHRS, YFSETQ. This CDR3 is CASSPGGVSYEQYF. The CDR3 bases are TGCGCCAGCAGCCCGGGAGGCGTCTCCTACGAGCAGTACTTC.

The CDR3 sequence: CASSLELARSYEQYF. The CDR3, as DNA: TGTGCCAGCAGCTTAGAGCTAGCAAGATCCTACGAGCAGTACTTC. The chain carries TRBV7-8 and TRBJ2-7, with TRBD2 as a possible D gene (5 bases). CDR3 length: 15 amino acids. In germline, CDR1 is SGHVS, CDR2 FQNEAQ. Between the trimmed V and J ends, which lost 1 base and 1 base, there was a span of 11 bases.

This CDR3 is CASSPTRGGVQETQYF. The CDR3, as DNA: TGTGCCAGCTCACCAACAAGGGGAGGGGTCCAAGAGACCCAGTACTTC. The chain employs TRBV18 and TRBJ2-5; 7 nucleotides match TRBD2. This CDR3 is 16 amino acids long. V shed 2 bases and J 1 base; nucleotides not matched to a gene: 7. Germline V gene data show CDR1 as KGHSH and CDR2 as LQKENI.

The genes are TRBV25-1 and TRBJ2-3; 9 positions match TRBD1. Per the germline V gene, CDR1 is MGHDK and CDR2 is SYGVNS. The CDR3 has 18 amino acids. Trimming at V came to 0 bases and at J to 3 bases, leaving 10 bases not matched to a gene. CDR3 in DNA: TGTGCCAGCAGTGAATATCCCGGGACAGGGTTGCGGACAGATACGCAGTATTTT. Protein product: CASSEYPGTGLRTDTQYF.

This chain connects TRBV10-3 to TRBJ2-1; 11 bases fit TRBD2. The CDR3 sequence is 14 residues long. Trimming cost V 3 bases and J 5 bases; bases outside gene matches: 0. Per the germline V gene, CDR1 is ENHRY and CDR2 is SYGVKD. As DNA, the CDR3 is TGTGCCATCAGTGAACTAGCGGGGGACAATGAGCAGTTCTTC. It translates to CAISELAGDNEQFF.

The gene calls are TRBV10-3 and TRBJ1-2; the match to TRBD1 covers 10 bases. After removal of 1 base from V and 1 base from J, the junction contained 6 bases not matched to a gene. The CDR3 totals 17 residues. CDR1 is ENHRY, CDR2 SYGVKD, per germline. CDR3 amino acids: CAISEWAGTGDNYGYTF. In DNA, the CDR3 is TGTGCCATCAGTGAGTGGGCCGGGACAGGGGATAACTATGGCTACACCTTC.

The V gene is TRBV5-1, the J gene TRBJ2-7, with TRBD2 matching 9 bases. The CDR3 covers 15 residues. V was clipped by 1 base and J by 2 bases; unmatched bases: 4. Per the germline V gene, CDR1 is SGHRS and CDR2 is YFSETQ. The chain's CDR3 is CASSLTSGLTYEQYF. In DNA form, the CDR3 reads TGCGCCAGCAGCTTGACTAGCGGGCTAACCTACGAGCAGTACTTC.

V is TRBV29-1 and J is TRBJ2-1; perhaps TRBD2 as D (7 bases). The CDR3 has 15 residues. V lost 1 base, J lost 1 base, and 11 bases lay in between. From germline, CDR1 is SQVTM and CDR2 ANQGSEA. CDR3 in amino acids: CSVEAGGASYNEQFF. The CDR3 DNA follows: TGCAGCGTTGAAGCTGGGGGGGCGTCCTACAATGAGCAGTTCTTC.

This rearrangement joins TRBV5-3 to TRBJ1-2, with 11 positions matching TRBD1. TRBV5-3 is labeled an ORF, and its function is uncertain. V lost 0 bases, J lost 8 bases, and 6 bases stayed unmatched. The CDR3 consists of 15 residues. The CDR3 region is CARSLDGTGGRGYTF. CDR3 DNA sequence: TGTGCCAGAAGCTTGGATGGGACAGGGGGTAGGGGCTACACCTTC.